This entry features one T cell receptor (beta chain) sequence. What it binds is unknown. CDR1 is DFQATT, CDR2 SNEGSKA, per germline (reference sequence). Losses at the gene ends were 4 bases for V and 7 bases for J; bases not matched to a gene: 9. This CDR3 region has 13 residues. Specified treatment: approximately 10-day PBMC culture with coronavirus spike peptide pools or control peptides (ViraFEST assay). CD4+ T-cell collection from the unexposed donor predated the COVID-19 pandemic (2011-2018). Under the ViraFEST approach, antigen-specific T cells were expanded with peptide pools and TCRs subsequently sequenced. Cultured CD4+ T cell DNA was sequenced using the Oncomine TCR Beta short-read assay. The authors extracted genomic DNA from cultured CD4+ T cells. TCRdb called the PCR reads again in MiXCR, with one record for every CDR3 protein. The table lists about 8,500 distinct CDR3 sequences, around two fifths of them singletons.

These data originate in a study of vaccination and CD4 T cells after COVID-19. On the study more broadly: Typically, post-vaccine samples were obtained a median roughly 75 days after dose two, within a range of 14 to 241. Investigators stimulated cells with overlapping spike peptides drawn from SARS-CoV-2, HCoV-NL63, HCoV-OC43 and HCoV-229E.

Sequencing was done on a sample of CD4+ T cells from blood, cultured in vitro. V usage is TRBV20-1 and J usage is TRBJ1-2, with 7 nucleotides matching TRBD1. The TCR originated in a human donor in good health. The CDR3: CSATTQGEVGYTF. As DNA, the CDR3 is TGCAGTGCTACTACCCAGGGGGAGGTTGGCTACACCTTC.